This T cell receptor (beta chain) was sequenced during a study of shared clonotypes between healthy human individuals. Study information: The donor group consisted of a couple of women and three men, aged 18 to 49. Study-wide results and caveats: Naive subsets, compared against memory subsets, generally had larger estimated richness values. The four-donor shared clonotypes exceeded non-shared clonotypes in generation probability, with non-shared ones scoring lower.

Concerning this clone: The antigen remains unidentified. The same CDR3 is also encoded by other DNA sequences in this sample.

V was clipped by 4 bases and J by 2 bases, with 8 bases between them. From germline, CDR1 is KGHSH and CDR2 LQKENI. The CDR3 sequence is 13 residues long. In the study's own analysis: Junction-only immunoSEQ data arrived without quality scores, meaning filtering differed. Only in-frame clones appear in the TCRdb table, and some are missing; sequencing was by immunoSEQ multiplex PCR. The D gene and trimming were derived from the DNA, and the V and J assignments and clone size from that table. The repertoire holds about 1 million clones, with 70% to 80% as singletons. The chain recombines TRBV18 with TRBJ1-2; D is unresolved. The sequencing sample was made of memory CD4+ T cells sorted from blood. As to subset: CD45RA-negative fraction. This receptor was identified in a young man in good health. CDR3 sequence (DNA): TGTGCCAGCTCACTTGATCAAAACTATGGCTACACCTTC. Protein: CASSLDQNYGYTF.